This T cell receptor (beta chain) was sequenced for a study of shared clonotypes between healthy human individuals. Study observations and caveats: Naive subsets, compared against memory subsets, generally had larger estimated richness values.

This clone was counted a single time. Its antigen is not identified. In germline, CDR1 is MNHNS, CDR2 SASEGT. Deletions cut 3 bases from V and 0 bases from J, with 6 bases between. The CDR3 consists of 14 residues. Naive-designated CD8 cells lacked CD45RO, were positively enriched for CCR7, and omitted terminally differentiated effector memory CD45RA+ cells. Each subset's genomic DNA was shared equally among a number of immunoSEQ plates. Source study methods: Quality scores were absent from the junction-only immunoSEQ sequences, so filtering differed. Produced via immunoSEQ multiplex PCR; TCRdb's table is partial and in-frame only. V, J and clone size reflect that table, while D and trimming were determined from the DNA. The repertoire holds hundreds of thousands of clones, with around 96% as singletons.

Sequencing input: naive CD8+ T cells sorted from blood. The clonotype comes from a woman under 40 in good health. The chain has TRBV6-1 and TRBJ1-5, with D hard to call. The CDR3 sequence: CASSEWVSNQPQHF. The CDR3 coding sequence is TGTGCCAGCAGTGAGTGGGTTAGCAATCAGCCCCAGCATTTT.